This paragraph covers one TCR beta chain sequence. No antigen is known for it. The sample is drawn from a study of cytotoxic CD8 clonotypes in ibrutinib-treated CLL. Notes on the study in general: Clonality measured at baseline exceeded age-matched healthy donors, tracking circulating CD8+ T-cell counts. At ibrutinib response, clonality increased, and at progression it declined back toward baseline.

Trimming at V came to 4 bases and at J to 1 base, leaving 0 bases not matched to a gene. Germline CDR1 and CDR2: MNHNS and SASEGT. The length of the CDR3 is 15 residues. Clones were sequenced by immunoSEQ multiplex PCR, and TCRdb holds only the in-frame ones, with some missing. Counted here are 11,000 or so clones, around 81% occurring once; the ten biggest clones make up more than 20%. This TCR was recovered from a human donor with chronic lymphocytic leukemia. Sequencing was performed on PBMCs, taken at disease progression, from a patient treated with ibrutinib. The chain recombines TRBV6-1 with TRBJ1-5, with 11 bases matching TRBD1. The CDR3, as DNA: TGTGCCAGCAGTGGGGACAGGGGGAGCAATCAGCCCCAGCATTTT. Translated, it gives CASSGDRGSNQPQHF.